This TCR beta chain was observed in a study of PD-L1 blockade in urothelial cancer. Some clones are missing from TCRdb's copy, which holds only in-frame ones; the method was immunoSEQ multiplex PCR. The sample includes 35,000 to 40,000 clones, 82% of them seen just once. CDR3 length: 19 amino acids. Losses at the gene ends were 1 base for V and 6 bases for J; bases not matched to a gene: 13. Germline values: CDR1 SEHNR, CDR2 FQNEAQ (reference sequence). A note on this clone: Its target is unknown.

Study-wide findings and caveats: Blood clones associated with the tumor expanded more at 3 weeks in durable-benefit patients.

Indicated time point: pretreatment peripheral blood. The input for sequencing was PBMCs, taken around atezolizumab (anti-PD-L1) treatment. The TCR sequence derives from a man aged 60 to 75 with urothelial cancer. The chain links TRBV7-9 to TRBJ2-3; 13 nucleotides match TRBD2. The CDR3 here is CASSLGVGLAGRIRDTQYF. The CDR3 DNA reads as TGTGCCAGCAGCTTAGGGGTGGGACTAGCGGGAAGGATTCGGGATACGCAGTATTTT.